A single sample is the source of the 16 T cell receptor beta chains below, sequenced in a study of OX40 agonist ivuxolimab in advanced cancers. The repertoire was sequenced with immunoSEQ multiplex PCR; TCRdb's copy has only in-frame clones and lacks some. The sample consists of approximately 58,000 clones, approximately 75% of them appearing once. The sample here was CD4+ or CD8+ T cells sorted from blood, taken in a trial of the OX40 agonist ivuxolimab. The receptors originated from an adult with an advanced solid tumor such as melanoma, head and neck, liver or kidney cancer.

This clone was seen a handful of times. The gene calls are TRBV28 and TRBJ1-2, with D possibly matching TRBD1 (6 bases). Trimming stripped 4 bases from V and 5 bases from J, with 20 bases between. The germline V gene encodes CDR1 MDHEN and CDR2 SYDVKM. The CDR3 runs to 16 residues. The CDR3 DNA sequence: TGTGCCAGCAGTTCCCACGGGTCAGGGGATCGGTATGGCTACACCTTC. This encodes CASSSHGSGDRYGYTF.

V is TRBV2 and J is TRBJ2-7; 8 nucleotides match TRBD2. The V and J ends lost 7 bases and 6 bases, in that order; junction bases with no gene match: 5. This CDR3 has 12 residues. Germline V gives CDR1 SNHLY, CDR2 FYNNEI. The CDR3 loop reads CASNSGGGEQYF. In nucleotides, the CDR3 is TGTGCCAGCAATTCGGGGGGGGGCGAGCAGTACTTC.

V is TRBV27 and J is TRBJ2-3; 9 bases fit TRBD1. J lost 4 bases, V lost 5 bases, and 13 bases had no gene match. There are 17 residues in the CDR3. Germline V gene sequence: CDR1 MNHEY, CDR2 SMNVEV (reference sequence). The CDR3 region is CASSPYTGTGSADTQYF. As DNA, the CDR3 is TGTGCCAGCAGTCCGTACACCGGGACAGGGTCAGCAGATACGCAGTATTTT.

The chain recombines TRBV9 with TRBJ1-2, with 7 bases that match TRBD1. The germline V gene has CDR1 SGDLS and CDR2 YYNGEE. The CDR3 contains 15 residues. Germline trimming cut 2 bases from V and 4 bases from J; bases unmatched to any gene: 8. The CDR3 DNA sequence: TGTGCCAGCAGCGTCGGGGCGGACAGGTCCTATGGCTACACCTTC. It specifies CASSVGADRSYGYTF.

The chain joins TRBV5-8 to TRBJ1-1; no definite D call. Germline V lookup: CDR1 SGHTS, CDR2 YDEGEE. The CDR3 length is 12 residues. V was trimmed by 4 bases and J by 6 bases, leaving 10 bases between them. The CDR3 region has the DNA TGTGCCAGCAGCACGGAATTATCTGAAGCTTTCTTT. It is translated as CASSTELSEAFF.

V gene TRBV20-1 combines with J gene TRBJ2-3, with D perhaps TRBD2 (6 bases). The CDR3 has 11 amino acids. Trimming shortened V by 4 bases and J by 4 bases, and 6 bases separated the two germline ends. Germline V gives CDR1 DFQATT, CDR2 SNEGSKA (reference sequence). Here the CDR3 reads CSATGADTQYF. The CDR3 bases are TGCAGTGCTACGGGAGCAGATACGCAGTATTTT.

The chain recombines TRBV19 with TRBJ1-4; D remains ambiguous. CDR3 length: 16 residues. CDR1 is LNHDA and CDR2 is SQIVND in the germline V gene (reference sequence). Trimming stripped 4 bases from V and 4 bases from J, with 16 bases between. The DNA of the CDR3 is TGTGCCAGTAGTACGAGCACAGCGGACGGTAATGAAAAACTGTTTTTT. It specifies CASSTSTADGNEKLFF.

V usage is TRBV6-5 and J usage is TRBJ2-7; a possible D gene is TRBD2 (6 bases). Trimming removed 3 bases at V and 8 bases at J, with 17 bases between. Germline CDR1 MNHEY, CDR2 SVGAGI. The CDR3 is 14 amino acids. CDR3 amino acids: CASSYDGPRDQQYF. CDR3 bases: TGTGCCAGCAGTTATGATGGACCGCGGGACCAGCAGTACTTC.

This clone was seen only once. The chain employs TRBV5-4 and TRBJ2-3; 9 bases are shared with TRBD2. Trimming at V came to 3 bases and at J to 1 base, leaving 3 bases not matched to a gene. The CDR3 is 15 residues long. CDR1 and CDR2 from the germline V gene are SGHNT and YYREEE (reference sequence). Written as DNA, the CDR3 is TGTGCCAGCAGCTGGTCTAGCGGGGGCACAGATACGCAGTATTTT. It yields the protein CASSWSSGGTDTQYF.

The chain recombines TRBV18 with TRBJ1-2; D ambiguous. CDR1 and CDR2 (germline): KGHSH, LQKENI. The CDR3 sequence is 15 residues long. V was pared by 0 bases and J by 0 bases, with 8 bases between. CDR3 sequence: CASSPPQAPNYGYTF. DNA of the CDR3: TGTGCCAGCTCACCACCCCAGGCCCCTAACTATGGCTACACCTTC.

The chain employs TRBV5-4 and TRBJ2-5, with 9 positions matching TRBD2. Germline lookup yields CDR1 SGHNT and CDR2 YYREEE (reference sequence). J gave up 1 base and V 0 bases, and 7 bases lay outside the gene matches. The CDR3 contains 17 residues. This CDR3 reads CASSLGFGREGQETQYF. DNA for the CDR3: TGTGCCAGCAGCTTGGGTTTTGGGCGGGAGGGCCAAGAGACCCAGTACTTC.

The rearrangement joins TRBV6-6 to TRBJ1-2; D is unresolved. The CDR3 has 14 amino acids. In germline, CDR1 is MNHNY, CDR2 SVGAGI (reference sequence). V was cut by 1 base and J by 1 base, with 7 bases left in between. This CDR3 reads CASSYFGLNYGYTF. The CDR3 nucleotides read TGTGCCAGCAGTTACTTCGGTCTTAACTATGGCTACACCTTC.

The rearrangement uses TRBV18 and TRBJ1-1, with D possibly being TRBD1 (6 bases). Trimming shortened V by 6 bases and J by 3 bases, and 17 bases separated the two germline ends. CDR1 is KGHSH and CDR2 is LQKENI in the germline V gene. The CDR3 length is 15 residues. The CDR3: CASSLHREMDTEAFF. The CDR3 region has the DNA TGTGCCAGCTCGCTACACAGGGAAATGGACACTGAAGCTTTCTTT.

The chain carries TRBV27 and TRBJ1-3; 8 nucleotides agree with TRBD1. The germline CDR1 and CDR2 sequences are MNHEY and SMNVEV (reference sequence). This CDR3 has 17 residues. V was clipped by 3 bases and J by 2 bases; unmatched bases: 9. In DNA, the CDR3 is TGTGCCAGCAGTTTTGCAGGGGGCTCTGCGGCTGGAAACACCATATATTTT. Translating it yields CASSFAGGSAAGNTIYF.

To note about this clone: Other DNA sequences of this sample code for an identical CDR3. This chain connects TRBV7-2 to TRBJ2-3; D unresolved. CDR3 size: 14 residues. Germline CDR1 is SGHTA and CDR2 is FQGNSA. The ends were cut back, 0 bases at V and 1 base at J, with 5 bases in the middle. CDR3 bases: TGTGCCAGCAGCTTAGCTTCCGGCACAGATACGCAGTATTTT. It encodes CASSLASGTDTQYF. The full variable domain, with the rest looked up from reference TRBV7-2 and TRBJ2-3, is GAGVSQSPSNKVTEKGKDVELRCDPISGHTALYWYRQSLGQGLEFLIYFQGNSAPDKSGLPSDRFSAERTGGSVSTLTIQRTQQEDSAVYLCASSLASGTDTQYFGPGTRLTVL.

V and J are TRBV29-1 and TRBJ1-2; D may be TRBD1 (5 bases). V lost 6 bases and J lost 4, with 21 bases in between. There are 15 residues in the CDR3. Germline CDR1 reads SQVTM; CDR2 reads ANQGSEA. The CDR3 is CSVVRPGRRAYGYTF. In DNA form, the CDR3 reads TGCAGCGTGGTCCGACCGGGACGCCGGGCCTATGGCTACACCTTC.